The TCR beta chain under discussion was sequenced for a study of cytotoxic CD8 clonotypes in ibrutinib-treated CLL. Notes on the study in general: Increased clonality at ibrutinib response gave way to a return toward baseline at progression. The times at which samples were taken varied between sustained-remission and progressing patients.

As regards this clone: Antigen specificity is unknown.

TCR beta libraries used about 2.2 micrograms of genomic DNA from cryopreserved PBMCs. The CDR3 totals 14 residues. Germline CDR1 SGHRS, CDR2 YFSETQ. Trimming cost V 4 bases and J 6 bases; bases outside gene matches: 5. The planned depth of sequencing spanned 1 in 200,000 to 1 in 1 million T cells. TCRdb keeps only in-frame clones here, not all; method: immunoSEQ multiplex PCR. The table includes about 300,000 clones, more than 70% detected once. This TCR was recovered from a human donor with chronic lymphocytic leukemia. V gene TRBV5-1 combines with J gene TRBJ2-2; 8 nucleotides agree with TRBD2. The sequencing used PBMCs, collected at disease progression, from a patient treated with ibrutinib. The CDR3 sequence is CASSRSGSPGELFF. The DNA for the CDR3 is TGCGCCAGCAGCAGAAGCGGGAGCCCCGGGGAGCTGTTTTTT.